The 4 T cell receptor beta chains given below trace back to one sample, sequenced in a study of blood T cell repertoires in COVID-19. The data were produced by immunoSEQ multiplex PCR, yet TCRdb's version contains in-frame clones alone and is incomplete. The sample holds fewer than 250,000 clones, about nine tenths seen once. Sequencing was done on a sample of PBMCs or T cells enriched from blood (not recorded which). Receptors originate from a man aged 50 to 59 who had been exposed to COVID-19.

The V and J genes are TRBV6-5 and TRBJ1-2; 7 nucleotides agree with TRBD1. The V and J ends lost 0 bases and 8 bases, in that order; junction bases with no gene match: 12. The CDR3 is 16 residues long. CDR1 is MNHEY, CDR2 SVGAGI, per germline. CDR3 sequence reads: CASSYSTGIGVSGYTF. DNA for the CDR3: TGTGCCAGCAGTTACTCGACAGGGATTGGGGTGTCGGGCTACACCTTC.

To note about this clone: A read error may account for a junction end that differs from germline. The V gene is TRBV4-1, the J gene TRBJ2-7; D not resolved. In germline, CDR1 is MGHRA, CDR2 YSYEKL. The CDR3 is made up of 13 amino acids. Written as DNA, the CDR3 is TGCGCCAGCAGCGAAGACAAAACCTACGAGCAGTACTTC. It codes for CASSEDKTYEQYF.

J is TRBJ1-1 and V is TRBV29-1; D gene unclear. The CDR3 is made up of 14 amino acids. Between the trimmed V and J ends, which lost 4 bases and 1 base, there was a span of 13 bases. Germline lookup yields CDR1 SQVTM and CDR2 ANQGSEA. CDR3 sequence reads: CSVVAHERNTEAFF. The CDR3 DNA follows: TGCAGCGTTGTAGCGCACGAGAGGAACACTGAAGCTTTCTTT.

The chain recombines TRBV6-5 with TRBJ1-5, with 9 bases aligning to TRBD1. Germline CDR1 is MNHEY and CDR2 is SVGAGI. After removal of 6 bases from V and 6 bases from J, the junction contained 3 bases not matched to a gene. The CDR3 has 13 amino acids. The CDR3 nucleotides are TGTGCCAGCAGCAGGACAGGGGTTCAGCCCCAGCATTTT. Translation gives CASSRTGVQPQHF.